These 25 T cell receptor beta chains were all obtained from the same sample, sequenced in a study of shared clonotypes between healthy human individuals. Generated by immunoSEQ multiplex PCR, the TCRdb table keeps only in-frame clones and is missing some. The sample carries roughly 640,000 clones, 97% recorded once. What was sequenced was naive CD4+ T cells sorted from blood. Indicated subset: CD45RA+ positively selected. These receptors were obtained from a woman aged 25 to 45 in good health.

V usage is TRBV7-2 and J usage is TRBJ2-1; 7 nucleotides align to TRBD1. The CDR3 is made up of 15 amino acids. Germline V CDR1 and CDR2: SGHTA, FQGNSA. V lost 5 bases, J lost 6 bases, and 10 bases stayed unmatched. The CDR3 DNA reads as TGTGCCAGCAGCCCACAGGGGCCAATATCCAATGAGCAGTTCTTC. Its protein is CASSPQGPISNEQFF.

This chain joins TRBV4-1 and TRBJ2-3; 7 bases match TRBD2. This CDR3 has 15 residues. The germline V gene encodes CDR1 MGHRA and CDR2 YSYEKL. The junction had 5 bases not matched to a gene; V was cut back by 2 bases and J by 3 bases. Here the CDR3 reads CASSQPSSGTDTQYF. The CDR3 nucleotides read TGCGCCAGCAGCCAACCGTCTAGCGGAACAGATACGCAGTATTTT.

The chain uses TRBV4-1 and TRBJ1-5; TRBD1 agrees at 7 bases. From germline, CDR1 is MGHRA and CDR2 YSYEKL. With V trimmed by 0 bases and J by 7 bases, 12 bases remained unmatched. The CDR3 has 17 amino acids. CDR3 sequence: CASSQDTGPGGKQPQHF. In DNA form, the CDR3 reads TGCGCCAGCAGCCAAGATACGGGGCCAGGGGGTAAGCAGCCCCAGCATTTT.

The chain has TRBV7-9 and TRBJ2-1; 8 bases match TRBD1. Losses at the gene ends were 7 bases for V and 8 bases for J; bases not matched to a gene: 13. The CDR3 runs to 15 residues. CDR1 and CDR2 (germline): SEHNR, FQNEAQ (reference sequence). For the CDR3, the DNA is TGTGCCAGCATCGTCGGGACAGGCGATTTCGATGAGCAGTTCTTC. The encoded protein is CASIVGTGDFDEQFF.

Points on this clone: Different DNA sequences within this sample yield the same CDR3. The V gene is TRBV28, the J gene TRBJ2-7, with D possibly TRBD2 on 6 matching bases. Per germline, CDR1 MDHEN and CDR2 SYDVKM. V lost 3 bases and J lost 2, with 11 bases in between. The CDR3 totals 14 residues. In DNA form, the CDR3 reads TGTGCCAGCAGTTTGGAGGGGTCCCCCTACGAGCAGTACTTC. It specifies CASSLEGSPYEQYF.

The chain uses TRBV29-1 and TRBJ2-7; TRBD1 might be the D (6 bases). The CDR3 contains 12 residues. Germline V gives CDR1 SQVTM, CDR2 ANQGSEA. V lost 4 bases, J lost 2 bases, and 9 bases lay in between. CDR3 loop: CSVGTVAYEQYF. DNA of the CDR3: TGCAGCGTTGGGACAGTGGCCTACGAGCAGTACTTC.

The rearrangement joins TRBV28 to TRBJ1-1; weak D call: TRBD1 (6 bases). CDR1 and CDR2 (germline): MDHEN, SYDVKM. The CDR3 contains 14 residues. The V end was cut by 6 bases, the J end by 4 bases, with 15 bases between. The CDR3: CASSPHDRSTEAFF. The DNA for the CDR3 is TGTGCCAGCAGCCCCCATGACAGGAGCACTGAAGCTTTCTTT.

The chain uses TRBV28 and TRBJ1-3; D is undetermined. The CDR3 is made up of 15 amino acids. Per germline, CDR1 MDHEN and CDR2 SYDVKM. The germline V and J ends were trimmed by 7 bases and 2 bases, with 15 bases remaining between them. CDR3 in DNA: TGTGCCAGCACTTCATCGCCGGGCCCTGGAAACACCATATATTTT. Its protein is CASTSSPGPGNTIYF.

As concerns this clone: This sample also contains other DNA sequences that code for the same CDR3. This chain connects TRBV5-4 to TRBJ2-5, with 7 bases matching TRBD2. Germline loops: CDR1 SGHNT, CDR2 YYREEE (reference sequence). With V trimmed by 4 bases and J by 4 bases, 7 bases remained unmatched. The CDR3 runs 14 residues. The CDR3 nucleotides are TGTGCCAGCAGCACGGGAGGAGGTGGAGAGACCCAGTACTTC. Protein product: CASSTGGGGETQYF.

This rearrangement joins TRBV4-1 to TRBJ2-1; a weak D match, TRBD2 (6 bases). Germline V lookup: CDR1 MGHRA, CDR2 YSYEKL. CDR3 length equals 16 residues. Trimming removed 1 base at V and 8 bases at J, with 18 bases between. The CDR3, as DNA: TGCGCCAGCAGCCAAGTAGCGGAGACCCCCGGCGATGAGCAGTTCTTC. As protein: CASSQVAETPGDEQFF.

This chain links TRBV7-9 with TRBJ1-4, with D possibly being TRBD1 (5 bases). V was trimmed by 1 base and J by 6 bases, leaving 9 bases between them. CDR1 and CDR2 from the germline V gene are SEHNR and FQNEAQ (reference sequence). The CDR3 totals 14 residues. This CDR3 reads CASSLGQPDEKLFF. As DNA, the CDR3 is TGTGCCAGCAGCTTAGGACAGCCCGATGAAAAACTGTTTTTT.

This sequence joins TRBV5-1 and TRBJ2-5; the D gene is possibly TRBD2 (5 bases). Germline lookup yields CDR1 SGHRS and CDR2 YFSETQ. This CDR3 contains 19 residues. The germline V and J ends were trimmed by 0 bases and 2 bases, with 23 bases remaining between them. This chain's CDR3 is CASSLALFTAGLLQETQYF. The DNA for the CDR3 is TGCGCCAGCAGCTTGGCTTTATTTACGGCAGGACTCTTACAAGAGACCCAGTACTTC.

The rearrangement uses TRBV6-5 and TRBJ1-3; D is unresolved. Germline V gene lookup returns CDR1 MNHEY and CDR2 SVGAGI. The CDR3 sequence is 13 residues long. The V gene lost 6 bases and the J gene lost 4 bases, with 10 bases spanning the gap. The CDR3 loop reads CASSPLLGNTIYF. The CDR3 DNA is TGTGCCAGCAGCCCACTGCTCGGAAACACCATATATTTT.

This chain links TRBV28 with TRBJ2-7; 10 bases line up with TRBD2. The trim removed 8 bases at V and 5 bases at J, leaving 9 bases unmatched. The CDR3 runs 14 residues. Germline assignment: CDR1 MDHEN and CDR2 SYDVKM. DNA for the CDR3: TGTGCCAGCCATTTGAGCGGGAGGGTTAACGAGCAGTACTTC. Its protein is CASHLSGRVNEQYF.

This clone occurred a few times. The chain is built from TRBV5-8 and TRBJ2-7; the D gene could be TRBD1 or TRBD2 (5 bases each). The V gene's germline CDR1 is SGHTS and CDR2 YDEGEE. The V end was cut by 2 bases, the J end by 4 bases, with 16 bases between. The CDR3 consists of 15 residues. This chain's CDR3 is CASSFRGQARYEQYF. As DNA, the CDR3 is TGTGCCAGCAGCTTCCGGGGCCAGGCAAGATACGAGCAGTACTTC.

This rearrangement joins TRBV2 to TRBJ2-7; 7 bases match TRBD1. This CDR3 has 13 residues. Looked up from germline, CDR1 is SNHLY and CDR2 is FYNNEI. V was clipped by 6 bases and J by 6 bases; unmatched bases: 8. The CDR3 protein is CASRVGAGGEQYF. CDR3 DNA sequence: TGTGCCAGCAGAGTCGGGGCAGGGGGCGAGCAGTACTTC.

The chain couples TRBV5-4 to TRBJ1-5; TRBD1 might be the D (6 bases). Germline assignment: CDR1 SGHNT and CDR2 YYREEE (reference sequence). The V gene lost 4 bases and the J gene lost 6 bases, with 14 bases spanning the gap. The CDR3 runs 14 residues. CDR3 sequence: CASSLAGAAQPQHF. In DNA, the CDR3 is TGTGCCAGCAGCCTTGCAGGGGCGGCTCAGCCCCAGCATTTT.

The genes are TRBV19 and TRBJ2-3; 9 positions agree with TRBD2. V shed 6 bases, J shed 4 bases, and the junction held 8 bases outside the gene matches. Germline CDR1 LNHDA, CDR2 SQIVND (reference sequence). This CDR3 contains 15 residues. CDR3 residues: CASRHPGLASDTQYF. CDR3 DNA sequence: TGTGCCAGTAGGCACCCTGGACTAGCGTCAGATACGCAGTATTTT.

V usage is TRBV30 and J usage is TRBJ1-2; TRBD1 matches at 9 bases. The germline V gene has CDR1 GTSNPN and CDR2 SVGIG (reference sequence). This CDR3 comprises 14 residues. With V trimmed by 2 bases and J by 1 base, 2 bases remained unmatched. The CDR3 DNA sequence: TGTGCCTGGAGTTTGGGACAGGGTAACTATGGCTACACCTTC. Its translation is CAWSLGQGNYGYTF.

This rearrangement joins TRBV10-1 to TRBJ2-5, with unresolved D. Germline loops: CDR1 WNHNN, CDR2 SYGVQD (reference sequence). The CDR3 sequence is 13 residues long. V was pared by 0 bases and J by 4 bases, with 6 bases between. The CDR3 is CASSESLSETQYF. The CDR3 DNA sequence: TGCGCCAGCAGTGAGTCCCTATCAGAGACCCAGTACTTC.

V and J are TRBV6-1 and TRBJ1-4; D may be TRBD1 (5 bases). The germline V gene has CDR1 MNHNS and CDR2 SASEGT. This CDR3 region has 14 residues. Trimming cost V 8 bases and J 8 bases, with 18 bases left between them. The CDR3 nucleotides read TGTGCCAGCCGCTGGGGCAGTCTAGAGGAAAAACTGTTTTTT. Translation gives CASRWGSLEEKLFF.

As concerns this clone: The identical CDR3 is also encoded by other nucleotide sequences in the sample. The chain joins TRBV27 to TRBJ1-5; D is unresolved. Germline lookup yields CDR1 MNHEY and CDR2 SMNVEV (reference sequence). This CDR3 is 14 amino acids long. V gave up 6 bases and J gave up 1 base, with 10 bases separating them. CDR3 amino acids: CASSLLGSNQPQHF. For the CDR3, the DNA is TGTGCCAGCAGCCTACTAGGGAGCAATCAGCCCCAGCATTTT.

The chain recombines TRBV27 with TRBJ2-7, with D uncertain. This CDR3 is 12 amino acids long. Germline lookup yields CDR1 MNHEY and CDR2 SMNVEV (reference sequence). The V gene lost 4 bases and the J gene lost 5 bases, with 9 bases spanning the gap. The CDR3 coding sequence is TGTGCCAGCAGTTCGACCTGGGACGAGCAGTACTTC. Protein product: CASSSTWDEQYF.

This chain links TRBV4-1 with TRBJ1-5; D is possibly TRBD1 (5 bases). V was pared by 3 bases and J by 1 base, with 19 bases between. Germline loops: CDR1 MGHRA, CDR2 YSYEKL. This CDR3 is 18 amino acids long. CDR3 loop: CASSQNLGRRISNQPQHF. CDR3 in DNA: TGCGCCAGCAGCCAGAATCTGGGGCGTCGGATCAGCAATCAGCCCCAGCATTTT.

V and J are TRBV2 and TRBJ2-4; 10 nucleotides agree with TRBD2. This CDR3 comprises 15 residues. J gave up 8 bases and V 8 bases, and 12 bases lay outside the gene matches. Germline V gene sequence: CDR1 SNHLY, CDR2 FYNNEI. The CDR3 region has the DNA TGTGCCAGCCTTCAGCGGGAGGGCCAGATAGACATTCAGTACTTC. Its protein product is CASLQREGQIDIQYF.